The clone carrying this T cell receptor beta chain was detected only once. This record comes from a study of shared T cell receptors in the human thymus. The CDR3 totals 13 residues. From germline, CDR1 is MDHEN and CDR2 SYDVKM. With 8 bases clipped from V and 6 bases from J, the junction kept 6 bases outside the gene matches. Produced via immunoSEQ multiplex PCR; TCRdb's table is partial and in-frame only. The sample has approximately 580,000 clones, 75% to 80% seen once. These sequences were also reported in another study, on human thymus T cells. From that paper: Resections removed during corrective heart surgery provided the thymus tissue used.

The chain couples TRBV28 to TRBJ2-7, with 11 bases matching TRBD2. Source material: thymocytes. This TCR was recovered from a boy under two years old with a congenital heart defect. This chain's CDR3 is CASVAGGPPEQYF. The CDR3 DNA is TGTGCCAGCGTAGCGGGAGGGCCGCCCGAGCAGTACTTC.